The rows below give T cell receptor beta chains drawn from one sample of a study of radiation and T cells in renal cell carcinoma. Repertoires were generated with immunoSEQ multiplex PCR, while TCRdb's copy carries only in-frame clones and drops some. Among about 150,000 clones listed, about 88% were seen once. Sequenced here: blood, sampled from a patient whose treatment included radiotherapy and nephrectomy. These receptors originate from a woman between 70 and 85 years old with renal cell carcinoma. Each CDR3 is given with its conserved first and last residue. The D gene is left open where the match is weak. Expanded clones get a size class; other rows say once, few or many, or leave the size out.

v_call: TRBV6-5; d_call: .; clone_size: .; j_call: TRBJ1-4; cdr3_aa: CASSWGLQGSNEKLFF; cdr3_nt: TGTGCCAGCAGTTGGGGACTACAGGGTTCTAATGAAAAACTGTTTTTT
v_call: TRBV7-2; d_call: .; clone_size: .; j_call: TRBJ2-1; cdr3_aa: CASSFLGRVNEQFF; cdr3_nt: TGTGCCAGCAGCTTTCTTGGCAGGGTGAATGAGCAGTTCTTC
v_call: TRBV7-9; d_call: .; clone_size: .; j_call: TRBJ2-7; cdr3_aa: CASSSTTRDSVYEQYF; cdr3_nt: TGTGCCAGCAGCTCCACAACACGCGACAGTGTCTACGAGCAGTACTTC
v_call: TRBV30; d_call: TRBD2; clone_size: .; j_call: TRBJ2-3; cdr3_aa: CACKPGLANTDTQYF; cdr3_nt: TGTGCCTGTAAGCCGGGACTAGCTAACACAGATACGCAGTATTTT
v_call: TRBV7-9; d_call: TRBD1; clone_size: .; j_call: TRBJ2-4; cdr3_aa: CASSSQTGKNIQYF; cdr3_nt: TGTGCCAGCAGCTCACAGACAGGGAAAAACATTCAGTACTTC
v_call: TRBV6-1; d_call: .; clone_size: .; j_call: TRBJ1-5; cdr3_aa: CASSKGGYSNQPQHF; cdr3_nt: TGTGCCAGCAGTAAAGGGGGGTATAGCAATCAGCCCCAGCATTTT
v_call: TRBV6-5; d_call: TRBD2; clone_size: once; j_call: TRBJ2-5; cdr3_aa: CASSYTASGAKETQYF; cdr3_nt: TGTGCCAGCAGTTATACGGCTAGCGGGGCTAAAGAGACCCAGTACTTC
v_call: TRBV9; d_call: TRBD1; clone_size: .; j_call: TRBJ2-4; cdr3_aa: CASRGLRDRQIQYF; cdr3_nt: TGTGCCAGCAGAGGGCTCCGGGACAGACAAATTCAGTACTTC
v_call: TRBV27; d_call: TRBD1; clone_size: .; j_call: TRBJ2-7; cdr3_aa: CASSLRQGSGEQYF; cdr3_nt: TGTGCCAGCAGTTTAAGACAGGGGAGCGGCGAGCAGTACTTC
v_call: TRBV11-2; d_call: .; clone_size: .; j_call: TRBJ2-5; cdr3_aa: CASSFSPRRVGETQYF; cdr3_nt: TGTGCCAGCAGCTTTTCGCCTAGGCGGGTTGGAGAGACCCAGTACTTC
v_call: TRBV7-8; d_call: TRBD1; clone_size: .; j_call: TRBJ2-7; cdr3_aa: CASSLTGAYEQYF; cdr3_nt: TGTGCCAGCAGCCTGACAGGGGCCTACGAGCAGTACTTC
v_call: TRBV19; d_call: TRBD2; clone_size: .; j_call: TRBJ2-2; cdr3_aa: CASRPTQRLAGGSNTGELFF; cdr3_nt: TGTGCCAGTAGGCCAACCCAGAGACTAGCGGGGGGTTCGAACACCGGGGAGCTGTTTTTT
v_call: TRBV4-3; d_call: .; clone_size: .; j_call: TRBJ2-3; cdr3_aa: CASSQDPGFVTDTQYF; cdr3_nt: TGCGCCAGCAGCCAAGATCCGGGGTTTGTCACAGATACGCAGTATTTT
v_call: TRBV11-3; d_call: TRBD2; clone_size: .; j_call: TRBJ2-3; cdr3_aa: CASSFGLAGDIDTQYF; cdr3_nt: TGTGCCAGCAGCTTCGGACTAGCGGGGGATATAGATACGCAGTATTTT
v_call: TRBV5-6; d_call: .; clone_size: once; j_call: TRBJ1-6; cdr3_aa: CASSLIEGINSPLHF; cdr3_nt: TGTGCCAGCAGCTTGATAGAGGGGATAAATTCACCCCTCCACTTT
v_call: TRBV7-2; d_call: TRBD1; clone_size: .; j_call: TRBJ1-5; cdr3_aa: CASSSDRAAHQPQHF; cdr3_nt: TGTGCCAGCAGCTCGGACAGGGCGGCACATCAGCCCCAGCATTTT
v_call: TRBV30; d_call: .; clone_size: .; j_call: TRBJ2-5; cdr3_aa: CAWSVTQETQYF; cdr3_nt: TGTGCCTGGAGTGTTACACAAGAGACCCAGTACTTC
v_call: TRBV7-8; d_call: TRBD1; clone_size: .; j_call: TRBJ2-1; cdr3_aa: CASRYNRGSNEQFF; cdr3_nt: TGTGCCAGCAGGTATAACAGGGGGAGCAATGAGCAGTTCTTC
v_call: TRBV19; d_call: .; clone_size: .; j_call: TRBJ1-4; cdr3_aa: CASSILRREGEKLFF; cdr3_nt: TGTGCCAGTAGTATTCTGAGGAGGGAAGGAGAAAAACTGTTTTTT
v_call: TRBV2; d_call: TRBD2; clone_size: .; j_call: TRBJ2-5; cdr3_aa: CASSGGTSGVQETQYF; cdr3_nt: TGTGCCAGCAGTGGGGGGACTAGCGGGGTCCAAGAGACCCAGTACTTC
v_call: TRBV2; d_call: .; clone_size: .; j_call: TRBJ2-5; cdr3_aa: CASTGLFVETQYF; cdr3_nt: TGTGCCAGCACCGGACTATTTGTGGAGACCCAGTACTTC
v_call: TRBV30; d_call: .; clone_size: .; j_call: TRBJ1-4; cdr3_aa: CAWSVLRGGNEKLFF; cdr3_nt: TGTGCCTGGAGTGTACTGAGAGGGGGGAATGAAAAACTGTTTTTT
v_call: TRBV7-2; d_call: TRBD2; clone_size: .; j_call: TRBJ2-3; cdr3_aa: CASSSTSERWDTQYF; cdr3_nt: TGTGCCAGCAGCTCGACTAGCGAGCGGTGGGATACGCAGTATTTT
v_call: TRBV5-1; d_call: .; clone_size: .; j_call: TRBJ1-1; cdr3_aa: CASSLIWGLGAFF; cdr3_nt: TGCGCCAGCAGCTTGATTTGGGGCTTAGGGGCTTTCTTT
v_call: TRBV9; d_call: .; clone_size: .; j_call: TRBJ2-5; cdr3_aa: CASSAQGTGTQYF; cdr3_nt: TGTGCCAGCAGCGCCCAGGGGACCGGGACCCAGTACTTC
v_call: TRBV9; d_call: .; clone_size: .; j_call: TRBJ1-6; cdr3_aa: CASSPTRGSSYNSPLHF; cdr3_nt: TGTGCCAGCAGCCCGACGAGGGGGAGCTCCTATAATTCACCCCTCCACTTT
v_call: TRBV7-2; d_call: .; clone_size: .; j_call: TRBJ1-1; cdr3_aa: CASSLIGLYTEAFF; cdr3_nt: TGTGCCAGCAGCTTAATCGGGTTGTACACTGAAGCTTTCTTT
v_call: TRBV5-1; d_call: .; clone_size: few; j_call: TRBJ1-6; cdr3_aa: CASSFNQDSPLHF; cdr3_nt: TGCGCCAGCAGTTTTAATCAGGATTCACCCCTCCACTTT
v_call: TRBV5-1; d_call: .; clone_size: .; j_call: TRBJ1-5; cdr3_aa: CASSLEAAGNQPQHF; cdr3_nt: TGCGCCAGCAGCTTGGAGGCAGCTGGGAATCAGCCCCAGCATTTT
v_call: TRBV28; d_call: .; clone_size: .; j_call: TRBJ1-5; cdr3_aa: CASSGRYSNQPQHF; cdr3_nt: TGTGCCAGCAGTGGGAGATATAGCAATCAGCCCCAGCATTTT
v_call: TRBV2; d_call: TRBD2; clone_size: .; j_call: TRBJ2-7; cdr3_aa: CASSLAVSSYEQYF; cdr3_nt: TGTGCCAGCAGTCTAGCGGTGAGCTCCTACGAGCAGTACTTC